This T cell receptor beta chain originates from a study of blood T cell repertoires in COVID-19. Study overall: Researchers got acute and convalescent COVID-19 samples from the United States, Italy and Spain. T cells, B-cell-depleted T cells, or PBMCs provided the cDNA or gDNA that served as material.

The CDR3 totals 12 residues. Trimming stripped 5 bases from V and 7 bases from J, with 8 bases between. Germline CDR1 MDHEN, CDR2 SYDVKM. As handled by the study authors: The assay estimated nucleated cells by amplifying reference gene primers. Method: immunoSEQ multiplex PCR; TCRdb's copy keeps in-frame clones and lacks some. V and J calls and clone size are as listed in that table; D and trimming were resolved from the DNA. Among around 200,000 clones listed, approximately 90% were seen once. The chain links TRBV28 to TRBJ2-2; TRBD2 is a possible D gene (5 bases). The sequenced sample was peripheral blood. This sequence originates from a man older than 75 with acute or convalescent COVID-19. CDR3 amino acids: CASSPGFGELFF. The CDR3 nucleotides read TGTGCCAGCAGTCCGGGGTTCGGGGAGCTGTTTTTT.